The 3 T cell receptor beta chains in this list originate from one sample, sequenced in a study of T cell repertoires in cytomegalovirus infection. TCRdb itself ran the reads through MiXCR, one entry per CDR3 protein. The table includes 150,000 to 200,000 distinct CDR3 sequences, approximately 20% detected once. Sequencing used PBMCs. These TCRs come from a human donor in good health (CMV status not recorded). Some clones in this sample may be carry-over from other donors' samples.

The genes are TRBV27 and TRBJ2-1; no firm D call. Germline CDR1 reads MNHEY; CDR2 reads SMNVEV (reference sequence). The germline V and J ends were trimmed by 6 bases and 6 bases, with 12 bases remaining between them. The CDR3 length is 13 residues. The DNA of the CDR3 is TGTGCCAGCAGCAAGATGGCTGGCAATGAGCAGTTCTTC. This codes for CASSKMAGNEQFF.

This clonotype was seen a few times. CDR3 in amino acids: CSVSGQGGEQFF. The CDR3 nucleotides are TGCAGCGTCTCGGGACAGGGCGGTGAGCAGTTCTTC. This chain links TRBV29-1 with TRBJ2-1, with 9 bases fitting TRBD1. V lost 6 bases and J lost 9; bases outside the gene matches: 6. The germline CDR1 and CDR2 sequences are SQVTM and ANQGSEA. CDR3 size: 12 residues.

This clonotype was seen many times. This CDR3 reads CASSLIIREQYF. The CDR3 DNA reads TGTGCCAGCAGCCTGATTATCCGCGAGCAGTACTTC. The chain combines TRBV12-3 or TRBV12-4 with TRBJ2-7, with D uncertain. This CDR3 is 12 amino acids long. Between the trimmed V and J ends, which lost 6 bases and 6 bases, there was a span of 12 bases.